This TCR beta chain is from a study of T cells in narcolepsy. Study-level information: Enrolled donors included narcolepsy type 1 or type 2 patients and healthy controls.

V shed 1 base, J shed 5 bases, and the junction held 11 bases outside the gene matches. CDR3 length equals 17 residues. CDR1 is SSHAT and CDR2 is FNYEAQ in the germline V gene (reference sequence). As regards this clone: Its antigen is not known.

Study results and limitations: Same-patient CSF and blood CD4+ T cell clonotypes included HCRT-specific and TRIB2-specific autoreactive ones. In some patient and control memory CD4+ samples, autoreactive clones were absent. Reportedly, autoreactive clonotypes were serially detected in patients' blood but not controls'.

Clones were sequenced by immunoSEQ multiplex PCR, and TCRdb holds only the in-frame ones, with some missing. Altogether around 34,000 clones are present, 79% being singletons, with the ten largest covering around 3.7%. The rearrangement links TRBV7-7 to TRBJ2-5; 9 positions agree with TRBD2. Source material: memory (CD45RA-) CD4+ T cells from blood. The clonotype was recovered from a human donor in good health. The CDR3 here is CASSLGEYSGRGETQYF. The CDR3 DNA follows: TGTGCCAGCAGCTTAGGGGAATATAGCGGGAGAGGCGAGACCCAGTACTTC.